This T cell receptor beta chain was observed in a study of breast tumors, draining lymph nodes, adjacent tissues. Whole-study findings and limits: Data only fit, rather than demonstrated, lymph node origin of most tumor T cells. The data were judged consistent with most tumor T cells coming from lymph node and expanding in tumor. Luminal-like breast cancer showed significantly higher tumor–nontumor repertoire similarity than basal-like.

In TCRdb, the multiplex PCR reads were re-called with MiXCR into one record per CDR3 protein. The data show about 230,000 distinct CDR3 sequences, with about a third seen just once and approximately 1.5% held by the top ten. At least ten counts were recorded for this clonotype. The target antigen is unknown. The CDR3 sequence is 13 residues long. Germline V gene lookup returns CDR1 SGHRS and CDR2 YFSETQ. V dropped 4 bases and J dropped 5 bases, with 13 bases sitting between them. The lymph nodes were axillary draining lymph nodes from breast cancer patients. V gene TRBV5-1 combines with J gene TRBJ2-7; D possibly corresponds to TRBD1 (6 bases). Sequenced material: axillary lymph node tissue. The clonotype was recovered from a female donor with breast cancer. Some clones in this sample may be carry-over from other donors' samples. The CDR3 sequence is CASSRDIPHEQYF. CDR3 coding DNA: TGCGCCAGCAGCCGGGACATCCCCCACGAGCAGTACTTC.